The T cell receptor (beta chain) described here comes from a study of blood T cells in healthy people across ages. Findings and limits, study-wide: Naive T cell percentage showed a strong correlation with the diversity of TCR beta.

CDR1 and CDR2 (germline): DFQATT, SNEGSKA (reference sequence). The CDR3 consists of 14 residues. With 1 base removed from V and 3 bases from J, the gap between germline ends came to 13 bases. Each donor was a healthy Caucasian individual from Russia, aged roughly 6 to 90. Isolation yielded PBMCs, at least 6 million per sample, in every case. Through a sample-barcoded 5' primer and a J-beta primer mix, a second PCR was run for about 6 to 11 cycles. Each cDNA molecule was tagged by a template-switch adaptor with 12 random nucleotides. TCRdb itself ran the 5' RACE reads through MiXCR, one entry per CDR3 protein. Here the sample spans 1.5 million to 2 million distinct CDR3 sequences, about 35% being singletons. For this clonotype: The antigen remains unidentified.

The V call is TRBV20-1, the J call TRBJ2-7, with a possible D match to TRBD1 (6 bases). The sample was blood. The clonotype was recovered from a woman in her 30s in good health. In DNA, the CDR3 is TGCAGTGCTAGAGTATCTGGACAGAACTACGAGCAGTACTTC. Its protein product is CSARVSGQNYEQYF.